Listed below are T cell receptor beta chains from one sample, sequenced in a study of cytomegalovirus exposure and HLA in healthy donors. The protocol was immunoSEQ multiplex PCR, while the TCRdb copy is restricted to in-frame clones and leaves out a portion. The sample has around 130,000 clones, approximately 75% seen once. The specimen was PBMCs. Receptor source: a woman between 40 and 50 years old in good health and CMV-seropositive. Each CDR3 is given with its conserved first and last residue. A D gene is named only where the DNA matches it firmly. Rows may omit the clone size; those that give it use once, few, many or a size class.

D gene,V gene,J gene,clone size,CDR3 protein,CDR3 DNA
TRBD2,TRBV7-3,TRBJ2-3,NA,CASSLLGFSGGRDTQYF,TGTGCCAGCAGCTTACTGGGGTTTTCGGGGGGTCGGGATACGCAGTATTTT
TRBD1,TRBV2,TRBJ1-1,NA,CASSVGQGSEAFF,TGTGCCAGCAGCGTCGGACAGGGTAGTGAAGCTTTCTTT
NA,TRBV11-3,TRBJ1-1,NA,CASSFYNYTEAFF,TGTGCCAGCAGCTTTTATAACTACACTGAAGCTTTCTTT
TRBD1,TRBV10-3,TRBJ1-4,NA,CAIRGQPNEKLFF,TGTGCCATCAGGGGACAGCCTAATGAAAAACTGTTTTTT
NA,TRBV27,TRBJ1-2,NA,CASSFQGHYGYTF,TGTGCCAGCAGTTTCCAGGGGCACTATGGCTACACCTTC
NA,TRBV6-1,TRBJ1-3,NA,CASRGEGPGNTIYF,TGTGCCAGCAGGGGAGAAGGGCCTGGAAACACCATATATTTT
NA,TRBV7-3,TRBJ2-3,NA,CASSLQGSTDTQYF,TGTGCCAGCAGCTTGCAGGGTAGCACAGATACGCAGTATTTT
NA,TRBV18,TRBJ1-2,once,CASSPQNRKGYTF,TGTGCCAGCTCACCACAGAACAGGAAAGGCTACACCTTC
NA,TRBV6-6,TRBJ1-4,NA,CASSYKPGFNEKLFF,TGTGCCAGCAGTTACAAGCCAGGCTTCAATGAAAAACTGTTTTTT
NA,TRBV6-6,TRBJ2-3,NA,CATTKAGSSTDTQYF,TGTGCCACAACCAAAGCGGGTTCTAGCACAGATACGCAGTATTTT
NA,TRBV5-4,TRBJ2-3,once,CASSAVTGRWSTDTQYF,TGTGCCAGCAGCGCAGTGACCGGGAGATGGAGCACAGATACGCAGTATTTT
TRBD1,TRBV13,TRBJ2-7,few,CASSGTGYSYEQYF,TGTGCCAGCAGCGGGACAGGGTACTCCTACGAGCAGTACTTC
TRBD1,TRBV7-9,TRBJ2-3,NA,CASSPTGSTDTQYF,TGTGCCAGCAGCCCGACAGGGAGCACAGATACGCAGTATTTT
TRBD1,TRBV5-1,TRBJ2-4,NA,CASSPGQGGPKNIQYF,TGCGCCAGCAGCCCAGGACAGGGGGGGCCCAAAAACATTCAGTACTTC
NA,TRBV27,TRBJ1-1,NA,CASSLSVTTRVAFF,TGTGCCAGCAGTTTATCGGTAACCACCCGAGTAGCTTTCTTT
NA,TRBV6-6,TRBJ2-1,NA,CASSIQQRSNNEQFF,TGTGCCAGCAGTATTCAACAGAGATCGAACAATGAGCAGTTCTTC
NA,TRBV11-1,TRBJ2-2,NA,CASTYAPSGGELFF,TGTGCCAGCACCTATGCCCCCTCGGGCGGGGAGCTGTTTTTT
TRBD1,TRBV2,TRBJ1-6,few,CASSPGQVNNSPLHF,TGTGCCAGCAGCCCGGGACAGGTTAATAATTCACCCCTCCACTTT
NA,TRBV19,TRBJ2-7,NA,CASSIYRDGYEQYF,TGTGCCAGTAGTATCTACAGGGATGGGTACGAGCAGTACTTC
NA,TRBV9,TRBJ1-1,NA,CASSAGNTEAFF,TGTGCCAGCAGCGCGGGTAACACTGAAGCTTTCTTT
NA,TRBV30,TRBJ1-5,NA,CAWGGPGGDQPQHF,TGTGCCTGGGGGGGACCCGGCGGGGATCAGCCCCAGCATTTT
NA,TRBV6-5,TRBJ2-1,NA,CASSYRGQSSKQFF,TGTGCCAGCAGTTACAGGGGCCAATCTAGTAAGCAGTTCTTC
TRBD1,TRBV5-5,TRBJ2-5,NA,CASSLVVSDRGQEETQYF,TGTGCCAGCAGCTTGGTCGTCAGCGACAGGGGGCAGGAAGAGACCCAGTACTTC
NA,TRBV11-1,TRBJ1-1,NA,CASSLGVSGQHTEAFF,TGTGCCAGCAGCTTAGGAGTGAGCGGGCAACACACTGAAGCTTTCTTT
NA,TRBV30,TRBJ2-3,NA,CAWRRGWSSVGGRNTQYF,TGTGCCTGGAGGAGGGGATGGTCTAGCGTTGGGGGGAGGAATACGCAGTATTTT
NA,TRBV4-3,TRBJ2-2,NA,CASRQDPGTGELFF,TGCGCCAGCAGGCAAGACCCGGGAACCGGGGAGCTGTTTTTT
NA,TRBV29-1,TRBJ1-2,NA,CSVGGQPAGYTF,TGCAGCGTGGGCGGACAGCCCGCCGGCTACACCTTC
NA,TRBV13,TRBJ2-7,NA,CASSLLAYEQYF,TGTGCCAGCAGCTTACTAGCCTACGAGCAGTACTTC
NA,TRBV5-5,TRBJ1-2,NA,CASSFNRANYGYTF,TGTGCCAGCAGCTTCAACAGGGCTAACTATGGCTACACCTTC
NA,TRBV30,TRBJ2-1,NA,CARSAGFFYNEQFF,TGTGCCCGGTCGGCGGGTTTCTTCTACAATGAGCAGTTCTTC
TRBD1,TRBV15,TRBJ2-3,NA,CATSRDRAGGLDTQYF,TGTGCCACCAGCAGAGATCGGGCAGGGGGTTTGGATACGCAGTATTTT
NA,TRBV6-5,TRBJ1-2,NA,CASRPGQINYGYPF,TGTGCCAGCAGGCCAGGACAGATTAACTATGGCTACCCCTTC
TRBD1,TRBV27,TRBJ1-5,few,CASSGTGPRGNQPQHF,TGTGCCAGCAGTGGGACAGGCCCGAGGGGCAATCAGCCCCAGCATTTT
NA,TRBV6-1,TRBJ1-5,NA,CATKGFGNQPQHF,TGTGCCACCAAGGGGTTTGGTAATCAGCCCCAGCATTTT
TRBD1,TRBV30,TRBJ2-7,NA,CAWSVPRGLYEQYF,TGTGCCTGGAGTGTACCCAGGGGGCTCTACGAGCAGTACTTC
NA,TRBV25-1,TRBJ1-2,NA,CATSRAGDGYTF,TGTGCCACCTCTCGGGCAGGGGATGGCTACACCTTC
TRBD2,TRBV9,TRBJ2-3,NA,CASSPSGRAGTDTQYF,TGTGCCAGCAGCCCTAGCGGGAGGGCCGGGACAGATACGCAGTATTTT
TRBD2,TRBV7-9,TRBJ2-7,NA,CSSSRRTSGQYEQYF,TGTTCCAGCAGCCGAAGGACTAGCGGCCAATACGAGCAGTACTTC
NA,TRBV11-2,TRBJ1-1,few,CASSLAGHPNTEAFF,TGTGCCAGCAGCTTAGCGGGACACCCTAACACTGAAGCTTTCTTT
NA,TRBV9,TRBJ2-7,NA,CASSNQRDNYEQYF,TGTGCCAGCAGCAACCAACGGGACAACTACGAGCAGTACTTC
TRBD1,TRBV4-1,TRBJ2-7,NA,CASSHDGTGAAEQYF,TGCGCCAGCAGCCACGATGGGACAGGGGCGGCCGAGCAGTACTTC
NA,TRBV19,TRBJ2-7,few,CASMGWQGGEQYF,TGTGCCAGTATGGGCTGGCAGGGAGGCGAGCAGTACTTC
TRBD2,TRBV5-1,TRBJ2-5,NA,CASSHGTSQETQYF,TGCGCCAGCAGCCACGGGACTAGCCAAGAGACCCAGTACTTC
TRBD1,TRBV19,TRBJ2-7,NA,CASSTMGQTYEQYF,TGTGCCAGTAGTACCATGGGACAGACCTACGAGCAGTACTTC
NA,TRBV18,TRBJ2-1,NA,CASSPPTSTNNEQFF,TGTGCCAGCTCACCACCCACTAGCACAAACAATGAGCAGTTCTTC